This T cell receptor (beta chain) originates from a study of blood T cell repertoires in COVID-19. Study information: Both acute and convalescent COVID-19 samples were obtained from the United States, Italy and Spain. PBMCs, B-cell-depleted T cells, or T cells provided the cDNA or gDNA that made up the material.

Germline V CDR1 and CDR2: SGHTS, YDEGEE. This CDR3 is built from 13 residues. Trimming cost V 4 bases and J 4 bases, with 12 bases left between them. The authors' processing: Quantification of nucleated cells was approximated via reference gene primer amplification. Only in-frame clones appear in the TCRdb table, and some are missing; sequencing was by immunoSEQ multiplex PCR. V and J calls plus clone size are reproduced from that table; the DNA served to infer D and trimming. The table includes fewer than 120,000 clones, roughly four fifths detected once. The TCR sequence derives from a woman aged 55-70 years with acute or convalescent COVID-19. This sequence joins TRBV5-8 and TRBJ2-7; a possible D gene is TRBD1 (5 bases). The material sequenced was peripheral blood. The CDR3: CASSRRQWYEQYF. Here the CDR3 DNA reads TGTGCCAGCAGCCGCAGACAGTGGTACGAGCAGTACTTC.